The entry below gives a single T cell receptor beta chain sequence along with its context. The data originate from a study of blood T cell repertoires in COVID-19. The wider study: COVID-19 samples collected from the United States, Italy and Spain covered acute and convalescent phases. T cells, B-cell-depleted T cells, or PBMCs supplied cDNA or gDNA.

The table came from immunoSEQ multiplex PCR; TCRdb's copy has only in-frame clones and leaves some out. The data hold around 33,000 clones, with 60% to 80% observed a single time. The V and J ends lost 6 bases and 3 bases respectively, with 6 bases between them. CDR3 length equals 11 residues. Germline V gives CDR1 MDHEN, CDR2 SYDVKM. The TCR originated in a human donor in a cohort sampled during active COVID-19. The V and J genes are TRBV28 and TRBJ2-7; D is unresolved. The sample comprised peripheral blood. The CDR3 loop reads CASSPYYEQYF. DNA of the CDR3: TGTGCCAGCAGCCCGTACTACGAGCAGTACTTC.